Listed here are 6 T cell receptor beta chains from one sample, sequenced in a study of blood T cell repertoires in COVID-19. The method was immunoSEQ multiplex PCR; TCRdb's version includes in-frame clones alone and lacks a portion of them. The sample yields around 200,000 clones, more than 65% seen once. Sequenced input: peripheral blood. These receptors all come from a human donor with acute or convalescent COVID-19. The donor label of this sample is uncertain.

The genes are TRBV9 and TRBJ2-1, with TRBD2 matching over 9 bases. Germline CDR1 SGDLS, CDR2 YYNGEE. The CDR3 contains 16 residues. V lost 0 bases, J lost 7 bases, and 8 bases stayed unmatched. The CDR3 is CASSVDRAGGYNEQFF. The CDR3 DNA reads as TGTGCCAGCAGCGTAGATCGAGCGGGGGGTTATAATGAGCAGTTCTTC.

The chain links TRBV14 to TRBJ2-1; 9 bases are a match to TRBD2. The CDR3 consists of 16 residues. After removal of 1 base from V and 9 bases from J, the junction contained 10 bases not matched to a gene. The V gene's germline CDR1 is SGHDN and CDR2 FVKESK. CDR3 sequence reads: CASSQVTSAGGPEQFF. For the CDR3, the DNA is TGTGCCAGCAGCCAAGTAACTTCAGCGGGAGGTCCTGAGCAGTTCTTC. Combining the CDR3 with reference TRBV14 and TRBJ2-1 gives the whole variable domain EAGVTQFPSHSVIEKGQTVTLRCDPISGHDNLYWYRRVMGKEIKFLLHFVKESKQDESGMPNNRFLAERTGGTYSTLKVQPAELEDSGVYFCASSQVTSAGGPEQFFGPGTRLTVL.

The chain links TRBV19 to TRBJ2-1; D remains ambiguous. Looked up from germline, CDR1 is LNHDA and CDR2 is SQIVND (reference sequence). This CDR3 is 16 amino acids long. Trimming shortened V by 0 bases and J by 2 bases, and 11 bases separated the two germline ends. The CDR3 loop is CASSIDNGGAYNEQFF. Here the CDR3 DNA reads TGTGCCAGTAGTATAGATAATGGCGGAGCCTACAATGAGCAGTTCTTC.

The chain recombines TRBV3-1 (or the pseudogene TRBV3-2) with TRBJ2-5; 7 positions match TRBD1. Trimming took 4 bases from V and 4 from J; bases not matched to a gene: 3. Germline V gives CDR1 LGHDT, CDR2 YNNKEL (reference sequence). This CDR3 is 13 amino acids long. CDR3 sequence (DNA): TGTGCCAGCAGCCGAGGACAGGTAGAGACCCAGTACTTC. Translated: CASSRGQVETQYF.

The chain uses TRBV18 and TRBJ2-3, with TRBD1 as a possible D gene (6 bases). Per the germline V gene, CDR1 is KGHSH and CDR2 is LQKENI. The CDR3 is made up of 17 amino acids. Trimming removed 3 bases from V and 5 bases from J, with 21 bases in between. CDR3 amino acids: CASSPLRGTPGKDTQYF. The DNA of the CDR3 is TGTGCCAGCTCACCCCTAAGGGGGACCCCAGGGAAAGATACGCAGTATTTT.

This clone was detected only once. This rearrangement joins TRBV19 to TRBJ2-1, with TRBD1 matching 12 bases. Trimming at V came to 3 bases and at J to 6 bases, leaving 3 bases not matched to a gene. Germline loops: CDR1 LNHDA, CDR2 SQIVND (reference sequence). The CDR3 is made up of 15 amino acids. CDR3 nucleotides: TGTGCCAGTAGTATCCCGGGACAGGGGGCCAATGAGCAGTTCTTC. It is translated as CASSIPGQGANEQFF.